The clone carrying this T cell receptor beta chain was detected only a few times. Each of the donors was a healthy bone marrow donor. From germline, CDR1 is MNHEY and CDR2 SMNVEV (reference sequence). The CDR3 is 15 residues long. With V trimmed by 6 bases and J by 5 bases, 12 bases remained unmatched. The data stem from a study of cytomegalovirus exposure and HLA in healthy donors. It was with 60 Vbeta and 13 Jbeta primers that the PCR ran. Using immunoSEQ multiplex PCR, the repertoire was profiled, and TCRdb retains in-frame clones only, with some absent. The sample contains about 130,000 clones, about 8.5% of which appear only once.

The chain links TRBV27 to TRBJ2-7; TRBD2 aligns across 8 bases. The origin of this receptor is a man between 40 and 49 years old in good health and CMV-seronegative. The sequenced material came from PBMCs. CDR3 loop: CASRIGGADNDEQYF. CDR3 sequence (DNA): TGTGCCAGCAGAATCGGGGGGGCGGACAATGACGAGCAGTACTTC.